This record concerns one T cell receptor beta chain sequence. Which antigen it targets is not known. The record has no base qualities; no much larger clone is one base away. This entry comes from a study of T cell changes during pregnancy in multiple sclerosis (dated by TCRdb to about 2019). For the wider study: In women with multiple sclerosis, the researchers looked at how the T cell repertoire shifted as pregnancy progressed.

The germline V end is reduced by 5 bases and the J end by 7 bases; junction bases left unmatched: 9. The CDR3, cysteine through phenylalanine, is 15 amino acids long. The read is trimmed to its CDR3 DNA, 45 bases read in frame from base 1. Per the germline V gene, MDHEN is the CDR1 and SYDVKM is the CDR2. Receptor libraries were prepared by the immunoSEQ multiplex PCR assay. The table was pulled from immuneACCESS by TCRdb, which kept in-frame rearrangements only. Such tables lose some clones; where checked, under half of the loss comes from unresolved V genes, and the rest has no known cause. The sample includes 45,000 to 70,000 clones, with around 92% observed a single time. Jointly, the top ten make up less than 0.2% of the sample.

The rearrangement joined TRBV28 to TRBJ1-5, and TRBD1 matches 9 of the central bases. The TCR sequence derives from a female donor in good health, enrolled as a control in a pregnancy study. Sequencing used CD4+ T cells from peripheral blood mononuclear cells, obtained after pregnancy. Read as DNA, the sequence is TGTGCCAGCAGTCCCCGGACAGGGGAGAGGCAGCCCCAGCATTTT. Its translation is CASSPRTGERQPQHF.